The rows below give T cell receptor beta chains drawn from one sample of a study of T cell responses to AZD1222 COVID-19 vaccine. This table comes from immunoSEQ multiplex PCR, and its TCRdb copy is limited to in-frame clones, with some not included. The table includes some 100,000 clones, about nine tenths detected once. The sequences come from peripheral blood, collected on day 0 of AZD1222 vaccination. Receptors were obtained from an adult in good health. CDR3s include the opening cysteine and the closing phenylalanine or tryptophan. The D gene is left open where the match is weak. Clone size is stated in some rows and not others, as once, few, many or a class when expanded.

D: NA
V: TRBV28
length: 16
size: NA
J: TRBJ1-5
CDR3: CASSLNERAENQPQHF
DNA: TGTGCCAGCAGTTTAAATGAGAGGGCAGAAAATCAGCCCCAGCATTTT

D: NA
V: TRBV7-3
length: 14
size: NA
J: TRBJ2-2
CDR3: CASRGTGNTGELFF
DNA: TGTGCCAGCAGAGGGACGGGGAACACCGGGGAGCTGTTTTTT

D: TRBD1
V: TRBV6-2/TRBV6-3
length: 15
size: few
J: TRBJ1-1
CDR3: CASSSTRQGAAEAFF
DNA: TGTGCCAGCAGTTCCACCCGACAGGGGGCCGCTGAAGCTTTCTTT

D: NA
V: TRBV5-1
length: 16
size: NA
J: TRBJ2-2
CDR3: CASSSRAGSVTGELFF
DNA: TGCGCCAGCAGCTCGCGGGCAGGGTCGGTGACCGGGGAGCTGTTTTTT

D: TRBD1
V: TRBV7-9
length: 14
size: NA
J: TRBJ1-4
CDR3: CASRMTGNDEKLFF
DNA: TGTGCCAGCAGGATGACAGGGAACGACGAAAAACTGTTTTTT

D: NA
V: TRBV2
length: 13
size: few
J: TRBJ1-4
CDR3: CASSWYMGEKLFF
DNA: TGTGCCAGCAGTTGGTATATGGGTGAAAAACTGTTTTTT

D: NA
V: TRBV7-3
length: 14
size: NA
J: TRBJ2-5
CDR3: CASSFGTHQETQYF
DNA: TGTGCCAGCAGCTTTGGGACACACCAAGAGACCCAGTACTTC

D: TRBD1
V: TRBV4-2
length: 14
size: NA
J: TRBJ1-1
CDR3: CASSHGTVNTEAFF
DNA: TGTGCCAGCAGTCACGGGACAGTGAACACTGAAGCTTTCTTT

D: TRBD2
V: TRBV4-1
length: 15
size: NA
J: TRBJ2-1
CDR3: CASSQEGAGGQFRFF
DNA: TGCGCCAGCAGCCAAGAGGGAGCGGGGGGGCAGTTTCGGTTCTTC

D: NA
V: TRBV27
length: 14
size: NA
J: TRBJ2-3
CDR3: CASSLKYSTDTQYF
DNA: TGTGCCAGCAGTTTAAAGTACAGCACAGATACGCAGTATTTT

D: NA
V: TRBV19
length: 13
size: NA
J: TRBJ2-3
CDR3: CASSFMPGDTQYF
DNA: TGTGCCAGTTCATTCATGCCCGGAGATACGCAGTATTTT

D: NA
V: TRBV2
length: 11
size: once
J: TRBJ2-7
CDR3: CASSFTYEQYF
DNA: TGTGCCAGCAGTTTTACCTACGAGCAGTACTTC

D: TRBD2
V: TRBV10-1
length: 16
size: few
J: TRBJ2-5
CDR3: CASSEPLAGGQETQYF
DNA: TGCGCCAGCTCGGAACCCCTAGCGGGGGGCCAAGAGACCCAGTACTTC

D: NA
V: TRBV7-2
length: 15
size: NA
J: TRBJ2-7
CDR3: CASSLALANSYEQYF
DNA: TGTGCCAGCAGCTTAGCCCTAGCGAACTCCTACGAGCAGTACTTC

D: NA
V: TRBV4-2
length: 16
size: NA
J: TRBJ1-1
CDR3: CASSQLIVGLNTEAFF
DNA: TGTGCCAGCAGCCAACTTATCGTAGGGTTGAACACTGAAGCTTTCTTT

D: NA
V: TRBV30
length: 11
size: NA
J: TRBJ2-4
CDR3: CACQTPTIQYF
DNA: TGTGCCTGTCAGACCCCGACCATTCAGTACTTC

D: TRBD1
V: TRBV18
length: 16
size: NA
J: TRBJ1-2
CDR3: CASSPLTGVGNYGYTF
DNA: TGTGCCAGCTCGCCCCTCACAGGGGTTGGTAACTATGGCTACACCTTC

D: NA
V: TRBV7-2
length: 16
size: once
J: TRBJ2-2
CDR3: CASSLASGMGTGELFF
DNA: TGTGCCAGCAGCTTAGCTAGCGGCATGGGCACCGGGGAGCTGTTTTTT

D: TRBD2
V: TRBV7-2
length: 15
size: once
J: TRBJ2-3
CDR3: CASSLVSGGRDTQYF
DNA: TGTGCCAGCAGCTTAGTGAGCGGGGGGAGAGATACGCAGTATTTT

D: NA
V: TRBV14
length: 11
size: few
J: TRBJ2-3
CDR3: CASSFTDTQYF
DNA: TGTGCCAGCAGCTTCACAGATACGCAGTATTTT

D: TRBD2
V: TRBV3-1/TRBV3-2
length: 16
size: NA
J: TRBJ2-5
CDR3: CASSQDGRGGLETQYF
DNA: TGTGCCAGCAGCCAAGATGGACGGGGGGGCCTTGAGACCCAGTACTTC

D: NA
V: TRBV2
length: 15
size: once
J: TRBJ1-1
CDR3: CASSEIGQATAEAFF
DNA: TGTGCCAGCAGTGAAATTGGGCAGGCAACCGCCGAAGCTTTCTTT

D: NA
V: TRBV7-9
length: 12
size: NA
J: TRBJ2-1
CDR3: CASSFPGGEQFF
DNA: TGTGCCAGCAGCTTTCCTGGAGGAGAGCAGTTCTTC

D: NA
V: TRBV9
length: 14
size: NA
J: TRBJ1-1
CDR3: CASSPGTLNTEAFF
DNA: TGTGCCAGCAGCCCTGGGACGCTAAACACTGAAGCTTTCTTT

D: TRBD1
V: TRBV6-5
length: 15
size: NA
J: TRBJ1-2
CDR3: CASSMTGGGNYGYTF
DNA: TGTGCCAGCAGTATGACAGGGGGAGGTAACTATGGCTACACCTTC

D: NA
V: TRBV9
length: 14
size: NA
J: TRBJ2-7
CDR3: CASSVMDVSYEQYF
DNA: TGTGCCAGCAGCGTAATGGACGTGTCCTACGAGCAGTACTTC

D: NA
V: TRBV5-1
length: 14
size: NA
J: TRBJ1-2
CDR3: CASSLDSPDYGYTF
DNA: TGCGCCAGCAGCTTGGACAGTCCGGACTATGGCTACACCTTC

D: NA
V: TRBV6-6
length: 14
size: NA
J: TRBJ1-6
CDR3: CASSYGRNNSPLHF
DNA: TGTGCCAGCAGTTACGGGCGGAATAATTCACCCCTCCACTTT

D: NA
V: TRBV7-2
length: 13
size: NA
J: TRBJ2-1
CDR3: CASRPTVYNEQFF
DNA: TGTGCCAGCAGGCCGACGGTATACAATGAGCAGTTCTTC

D: NA
V: TRBV18
length: 13
size: NA
J: TRBJ1-1
CDR3: CASSPAQNTEAFF
DNA: TGTGCCAGCTCACCAGCCCAGAACACTGAAGCTTTCTTT

D: TRBD1
V: TRBV10-3
length: 14
size: NA
J: TRBJ1-5
CDR3: CATQTGSPNQPQHF
DNA: TGTGCCACCCAGACAGGGAGCCCCAATCAGCCCCAGCATTTT

D: NA
V: TRBV12-3/TRBV12-4
length: 12
size: NA
J: TRBJ1-5
CDR3: CASSLSLQPQHF
DNA: TGTGCCAGCAGTTTAAGTCTACAGCCCCAGCATTTT

D: NA
V: TRBV6-5
length: 11
size: NA
J: TRBJ1-1
CDR3: CASLSLTEAFF
DNA: TGTGCCAGCCTTAGTCTCACTGAAGCTTTCTTT

D: NA
V: TRBV7-3
length: 13
size: NA
J: TRBJ2-3
CDR3: CASSPLGGDTQYF
DNA: TGTGCCAGCAGCCCCTTAGGGGGGGATACGCAGTATTTT

D: NA
V: TRBV6-2/TRBV6-3
length: 16
size: NA
J: TRBJ1-6
CDR3: CASSNTAQATKSPLHF
DNA: TGTGCCAGCAGCAACACGGCCCAGGCCACGAAATCACCCCTCCACTTT

D: NA
V: TRBV6-1
length: 15
size: NA
J: TRBJ1-3
CDR3: CASSEAWAVGNTIYF
DNA: TGTGCCAGCAGTGAAGCGTGGGCAGTTGGAAACACCATATATTTT

D: TRBD1
V: TRBV7-9
length: 16
size: once
J: TRBJ2-2
CDR3: CASSARGTGNTGELFF
DNA: TGTGCCAGCAGCGCTAGAGGGACAGGGAACACCGGGGAGCTGTTTTTT

D: NA
V: TRBV5-1
length: 15
size: NA
J: TRBJ1-1
CDR3: CASSLEIGENTEAFF
DNA: TGCGCCAGCAGCTTGGAGATCGGTGAAAACACTGAAGCTTTCTTT

D: TRBD1
V: TRBV18
length: 14
size: NA
J: TRBJ1-1
CDR3: CASSQGQGYTEAFF
DNA: TGTGCCAGCTCGCAGGGACAGGGATACACTGAAGCTTTCTTT

D: NA
V: TRBV6-5
length: 13
size: NA
J: TRBJ1-2
CDR3: CASREAGVRGYTF
DNA: TGTGCCAGCAGAGAGGCAGGGGTGAGAGGCTACACCTTC

D: TRBD1
V: TRBV7-9
length: 14
size: NA
J: TRBJ2-7
CDR3: CASSEGTGRYEQYF
DNA: TGTGCCAGCAGCGAGGGGACAGGGCGCTACGAGCAGTACTTC

D: TRBD1
V: TRBV5-1
length: 16
size: NA
J: TRBJ2-2
CDR3: CASSLSRDRGGGELFF
DNA: TGCGCCAGCAGCTTGTCTCGAGACAGGGGAGGAGGGGAGCTGTTTTTT

D: NA
V: TRBV2
length: 14
size: NA
J: TRBJ2-2
CDR3: CASVVAGNTGELFF
DNA: TGTGCCAGCGTCGTGGCCGGCAACACCGGGGAGCTGTTTTTT

D: NA
V: TRBV2
length: 12
size: NA
J: TRBJ2-3
CDR3: CASSDQRATQYF
DNA: TGTGCCAGCAGTGACCAGCGGGCAACGCAGTATTTT

D: NA
V: TRBV2
length: 15
size: NA
J: TRBJ2-3
CDR3: CASTAFSTGTDTQYF
DNA: TGTGCCAGCACTGCTTTCTCCACAGGCACAGATACGCAGTATTTT

D: NA
V: TRBV5-6
length: 14
size: few
J: TRBJ1-2
CDR3: CASRSGQPLRGYTF
DNA: TGTGCCAGCAGGTCCGGGCAGCCCCTCCGCGGCTACACCTTC

D: NA
V: TRBV10-3
length: 14
size: NA
J: TRBJ2-1
CDR3: CAIERGGSDNEQFF
DNA: TGTGCCATCGAACGTGGGGGTTCCGACAATGAGCAGTTCTTC

D: NA
V: TRBV28
length: 17
size: NA
J: TRBJ2-2
CDR3: CASSSPRQLLNTGELFF
DNA: TGTGCCAGCAGCTCACCCCGACAGCTACTGAACACCGGGGAGCTGTTTTTT

D: NA
V: TRBV18
length: 13
size: NA
J: TRBJ1-1
CDR3: CASSLDRNTEAFF
DNA: TGTGCCAGCTCACTGGACAGGAACACTGAAGCTTTCTTT

D: NA
V: TRBV5-1
length: 12
size: NA
J: TRBJ1-4
CDR3: CASSLEAGELFF
DNA: TGCGCCAGCAGCCTCGAAGCGGGAGAGCTGTTTTTT

D: NA
V: TRBV15
length: 15
size: NA
J: TRBJ2-3
CDR3: CATSRGPGGTDTQYF
DNA: TGTGCCACCAGCAGGGGACCTGGGGGCACAGATACGCAGTATTTT

D: TRBD1
V: TRBV19
length: 16
size: NA
J: TRBJ1-5
CDR3: CASSYNRGGGNQPQHF
DNA: TGTGCCAGTAGTTATAACAGGGGCGGAGGCAATCAGCCCCAGCATTTT

D: NA
V: TRBV9
length: 17
size: NA
J: TRBJ2-3
CDR3: CASSVATSGSSTDTQYF
DNA: TGTGCCAGCAGCGTAGCTACGAGCGGGTCTAGCACAGATACGCAGTATTTT